This TCR beta chain was captured in a study of T cells expressing NK-cell markers. Study as a whole: Obtained from sorted CD3+CD56+NKG2C+, CD3+CD56+NKG2C- and CD3+CD56-NKG2C+ T cells were the TCR beta repertoires. The sequencing cohort of eight donors included seven HCMV-seropositive individuals and one seronegative individual. Findings of the study overall: Uncertainty persisted over the HCMV specificity of expanded NKG2C+ T cell clones.

TCRdb reprocessed the 5' RACE reads and keeps a single row for each CDR3 protein, giving no DNA. Its listing shows 350,000 to 400,000 distinct CDR3 sequences. There are 12 residues in the CDR3. Per germline, CDR1 SQVTM and CDR2 ANQGSEA. Points on this clonotype: Antigen specificity is unknown.

This receptor was obtained from a woman between 50 and 59 years old in good health. The rearrangement joins TRBV29-1 to TRBJ1-4. The sequenced sample consisted of blood T cells: a sorted CD56 or NKG2C T cell subset, CD4+ or CD8+ T cells, or bulk PBMC T cells (not recorded which). This CDR3 is CSVAQTNEKLFF.